One sample yielded the 5 T cell receptor beta chains listed below, sequenced in a study of long-term antiretroviral therapy in people with HIV. Runs used v3.0 of the immunoSEQ assay and were done at survey level. Clones were read by immunoSEQ multiplex PCR, and TCRdb kept only the in-frame ones, dropping some. The data show some 27,000 clones, about 85% seen once. The input for sequencing was unsorted PBMCs, taken 3 years after starting antiretroviral therapy. These receptors came from a man between 40 and 49 years old with HIV.

In its sample, this clone was seen once. The chain uses TRBV19 and TRBJ1-2; D possibly corresponds to TRBD1 (6 bases). Trimming stripped 5 bases from V and 1 base from J, with 14 bases between. The germline gives CDR1 LNHDA, CDR2 SQIVND (reference sequence). This CDR3 is built from 15 residues. CDR3: CASSLWTAVNYGYTF. Here the CDR3 DNA reads TGTGCCAGTAGTCTCTGGACAGCAGTTAACTATGGCTACACCTTC. The full variable domain, completed using reference TRBV19 and TRBJ1-2, is DGGITQSPKYLFRKEGQNVTLSCEQNLNHDAMYWYRQDPGQGLRLIYYSQIVNDFQKGDIAEGYSVSREKKESFPLTVTSAQKNPTAFYLCASSLWTAVNYGYTFGSGTRLTVV.

This chain uses TRBV11-2 with TRBJ1-1; no firm D call. Germline CDR1 SGHAT, CDR2 FQNNGV. The germline V and J ends were trimmed by 1 base and 6 bases, with 15 bases remaining between them. The CDR3 runs to 15 residues. The CDR3, as DNA: TGTGCCAGCAGCTTAGTTGCAGCCGGCGGGTCTGAAGCTTTCTTT. Translating it yields CASSLVAAGGSEAFF.

This chain's CDR3 is CASSDSGWVAYEQYF. The DNA for the CDR3 is TGTGCCAGCAGTGATAGTGGGTGGGTAGCCTACGAGCAGTACTTC. V and J are TRBV2 and TRBJ2-7; D not resolved. CDR3 length: 15 amino acids. V was clipped by 3 bases and J by 2 bases, with 14 bases between them. CDR1 is SNHLY, CDR2 FYNNEI, per germline.

This clone appeared a single time. This chain connects TRBV7-9 to TRBJ2-1; a weak D match, TRBD1 (6 bases). Trimming took off 3 bases at V and 7 bases at J, with 10 bases between the two ends. CDR1 and CDR2 (germline): SEHNR, FQNEAQ (reference sequence). The CDR3 contains 13 residues. The CDR3, as DNA: TGTGCCAGCAGCTTTCCACAGGGAAATGAGCAGTTCTTC. This encodes CASSFPQGNEQFF.

The rearrangement joins TRBV5-4 to TRBJ2-7; D unclear. The germline V gene encodes CDR1 SGHNT and CDR2 YYREEE (reference sequence). The CDR3 runs 14 residues. Trimming removed 1 base from V and 1 base from J, with 9 bases in between. The CDR3 DNA follows: TGTGCCAGCAGCTTGTCGTGGGGTTCCTACGAGCAGTACTTC. This codes for CASSLSWGSYEQYF.